The 6 T cell receptor beta chains given below trace back to one sample, sequenced in a study of T cells in Graves' hyperthyroidism and ophthalmopathy. RNA transcripts gave rise to amplified TCR beta CDR3 regions. Primed by the HTBI set, a first-round RT-PCR was run on the TCR CDR3. TCRdb analysed the multiplex PCR reads with MiXCR anew, one entry per CDR3 protein. This table has 500,000 to 650,000 distinct CDR3 sequences, about 15% appearing once. The sequencing sample was made of blood. Every receptor here comes from a woman aged 45 to 65 with Graves' ophthalmopathy.

The chain is built from TRBV24-1 and TRBJ2-1; D ambiguous. Germline CDR1 KGHDR, CDR2 SFDVKD. V was cut by 4 bases and J by 10 bases, with 13 bases left in between. The CDR3 totals 13 residues. CDR3: CATSELQLGEQFF. The CDR3 bases are TGTGCCACCAGTGAACTCCAGCTGGGCGAGCAGTTCTTC.

This clonotype was observed many times. The chain links TRBV2 to TRBJ2-3; 9 bases fit TRBD2. CDR1 and CDR2 from the germline V gene are SNHLY and FYNNEI. CDR3 length: 15 amino acids. The J segment lost 1 base and the V segment lost 5 bases, leaving 4 bases of the junction unmatched. The CDR3 sequence is CASSLAGVGTDTQYF. For the CDR3, the DNA is TGTGCCAGCAGTTTAGCGGGAGTGGGCACAGATACGCAGTATTTT.

This clonotype came up many times. This chain connects TRBV2 to TRBJ2-3, with 15 bases lining up with TRBD2. The CDR3 length is 16 residues. Germline CDR1 reads SNHLY; CDR2 reads FYNNEI. V was clipped by 8 bases and J by 6 bases; unmatched bases: 9. Written as DNA, the CDR3 is TGTGCCAGCCGCCGGACTAGCGGGGGGGTTTCCGATACGCAGTATTTT. Translation: CASRRTSGGVSDTQYF.

With respect to this clonotype: This may be a read error, as it is one base from a much larger clone. This chain links TRBV30 with TRBJ1-1; D gene uncertain. Germline-derived CDR1 and CDR2 are GTSNPN and SVGIG (reference sequence). The V and J ends lost 5 bases and 5 bases respectively, with 15 bases between them. The CDR3 is 13 amino acids. CDR3 DNA sequence: TGTGCCTGGGAAATTCAGGACTCGACTGAAGCTTTCTTT. Translating gives CAWEIQDSTEAFF.

The chain employs TRBV9 and TRBJ2-1; the D gene is possibly TRBD1 (6 bases). The CDR3 extends over 14 amino acids. The germline V gene has CDR1 SGDLS and CDR2 YYNGEE. Deletions cut 0 bases from V and 8 bases from J, with 12 bases between. The CDR3 bases are TGTGCCAGCAGCGTAGATGTGGGGGCTGATGAGCAGTTCTTC. Translation gives CASSVDVGADEQFF.

This clonotype occurred many times. The CDR3 loop is CASSPRTGGASYEQYF. The CDR3 nucleotides are TGTGCCAGCAGCCCCCGTACTGGGGGGGCCTCCTACGAGCAGTACTTC. This sequence joins TRBV7-8 and TRBJ2-7, with D maybe TRBD2 (7 bases). V was cut by 5 bases and J by 0 bases, with 17 bases left in between. Per the germline V gene, CDR1 is SGHVS and CDR2 is FQNEAQ. The CDR3 loop spans 16 amino acids.